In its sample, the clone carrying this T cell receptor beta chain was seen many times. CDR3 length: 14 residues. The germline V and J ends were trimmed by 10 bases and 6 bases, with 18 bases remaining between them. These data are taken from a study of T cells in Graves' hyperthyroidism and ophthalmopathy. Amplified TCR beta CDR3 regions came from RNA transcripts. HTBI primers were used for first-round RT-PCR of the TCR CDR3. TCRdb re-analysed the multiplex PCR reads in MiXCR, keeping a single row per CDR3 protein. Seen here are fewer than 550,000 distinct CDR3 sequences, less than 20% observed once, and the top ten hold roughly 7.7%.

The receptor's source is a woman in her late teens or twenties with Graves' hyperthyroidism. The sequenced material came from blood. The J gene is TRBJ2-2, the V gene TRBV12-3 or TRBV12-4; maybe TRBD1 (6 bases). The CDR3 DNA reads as TGTGCCACTTCGGGACATTATAGTGCCGGGGAGCTGTTTTTT. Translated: CATSGHYSAGELFF.